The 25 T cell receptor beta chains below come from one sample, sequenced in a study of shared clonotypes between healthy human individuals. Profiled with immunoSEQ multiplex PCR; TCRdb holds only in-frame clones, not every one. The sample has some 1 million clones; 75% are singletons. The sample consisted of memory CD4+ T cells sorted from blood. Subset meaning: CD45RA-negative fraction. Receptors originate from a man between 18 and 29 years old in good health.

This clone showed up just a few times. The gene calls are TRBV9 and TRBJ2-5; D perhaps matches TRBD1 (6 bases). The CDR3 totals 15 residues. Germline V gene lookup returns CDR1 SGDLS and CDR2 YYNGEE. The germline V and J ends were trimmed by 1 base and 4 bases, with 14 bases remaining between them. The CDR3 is CASSVNQGSVETQYF. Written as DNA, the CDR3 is TGTGCCAGCAGCGTAAACCAGGGGAGCGTAGAGACCCAGTACTTC.

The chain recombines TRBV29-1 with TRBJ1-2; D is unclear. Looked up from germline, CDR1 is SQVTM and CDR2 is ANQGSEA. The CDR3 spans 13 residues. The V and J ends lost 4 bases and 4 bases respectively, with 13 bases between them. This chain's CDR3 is CSVGLPGPYGYTF. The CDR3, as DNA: TGCAGCGTTGGGTTACCGGGCCCCTATGGCTACACCTTC.

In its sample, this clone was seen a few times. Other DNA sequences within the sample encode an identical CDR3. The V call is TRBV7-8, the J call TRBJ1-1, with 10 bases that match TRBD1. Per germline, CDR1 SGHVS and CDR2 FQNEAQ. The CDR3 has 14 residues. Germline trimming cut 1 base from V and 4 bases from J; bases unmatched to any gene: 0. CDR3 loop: CASSLGDRGTEAFF. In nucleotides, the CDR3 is TGTGCCAGCAGCTTAGGGGACAGGGGCACTGAAGCTTTCTTT.

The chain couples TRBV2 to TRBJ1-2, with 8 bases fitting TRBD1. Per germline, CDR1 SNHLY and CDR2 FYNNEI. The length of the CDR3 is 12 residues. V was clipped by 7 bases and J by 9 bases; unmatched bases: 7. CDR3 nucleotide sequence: TGTGCCAGCACGGGGGACAGGTCTAGCTACACCTTC. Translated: CASTGDRSSYTF.

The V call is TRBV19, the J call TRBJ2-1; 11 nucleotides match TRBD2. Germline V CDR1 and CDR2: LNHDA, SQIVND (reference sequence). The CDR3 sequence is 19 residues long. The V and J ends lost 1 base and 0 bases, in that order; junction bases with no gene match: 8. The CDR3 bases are TGTGCCAGTAGTATAGTCACTAGCGGGAGTAGGAGCTCCTACAATGAGCAGTTCTTC. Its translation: CASSIVTSGSRSSYNEQFF.

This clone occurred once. The CDR3 nucleotides are TGTGCCAGCAAAAAGACAGGGATCTACACAGATACGCAGTATTTT. Translating it yields CASKKTGIYTDTQYF. The rearrangement links TRBV11-2 to TRBJ2-3, with 7 bases fitting TRBD1. This CDR3 spans 15 amino acids. V shed 7 bases, J shed 2 bases, and the junction held 9 bases outside the gene matches. From germline, CDR1 is SGHAT and CDR2 FQNNGV.

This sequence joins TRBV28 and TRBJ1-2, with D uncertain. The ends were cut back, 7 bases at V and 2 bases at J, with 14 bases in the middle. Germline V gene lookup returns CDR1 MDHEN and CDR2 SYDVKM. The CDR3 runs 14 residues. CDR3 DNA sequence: TGTGCCAGCACCTATTACCTGGAGAACTATGGCTACACCTTC. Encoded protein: CASTYYLENYGYTF.

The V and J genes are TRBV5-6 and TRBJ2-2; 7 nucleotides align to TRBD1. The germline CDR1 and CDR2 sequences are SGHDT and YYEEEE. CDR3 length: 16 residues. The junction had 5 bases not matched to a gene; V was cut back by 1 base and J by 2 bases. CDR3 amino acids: CASSLRDSLNTGELFF. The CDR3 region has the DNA TGTGCCAGCAGCTTGAGGGACAGCTTAAACACCGGGGAGCTGTTTTTT.

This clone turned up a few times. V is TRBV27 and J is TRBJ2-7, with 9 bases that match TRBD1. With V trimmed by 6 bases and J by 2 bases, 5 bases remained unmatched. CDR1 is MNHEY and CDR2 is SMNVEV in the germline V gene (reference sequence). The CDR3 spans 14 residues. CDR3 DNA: TGTGCCAGCAGAAGGACAGGGGCAACCTACGAGCAGTACTTC. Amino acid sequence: CASRRTGATYEQYF.

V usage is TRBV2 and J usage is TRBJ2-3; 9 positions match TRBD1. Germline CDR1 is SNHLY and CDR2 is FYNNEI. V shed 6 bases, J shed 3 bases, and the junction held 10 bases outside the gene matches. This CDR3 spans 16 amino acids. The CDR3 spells CASRRTGTGTTDTQYF. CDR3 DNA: TGTGCCAGCAGGCGAACCGGGACAGGGACGACAGATACGCAGTATTTT. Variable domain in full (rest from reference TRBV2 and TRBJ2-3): EPEVTQTPSHQVTQMGQEVILRCVPISNHLYFYWYRQILGQKVEFLVSFYNNEISEKSEIFDDQFSVERPDGSNFTLKIRSTKLEDSAMYFCASRRTGTGTTDTQYFGPGTRLTVL.

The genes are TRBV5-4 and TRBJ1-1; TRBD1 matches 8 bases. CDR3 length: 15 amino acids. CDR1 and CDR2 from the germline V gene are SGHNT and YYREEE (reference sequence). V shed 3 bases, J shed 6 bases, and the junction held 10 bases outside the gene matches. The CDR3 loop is CASSSQGAPTSEAFF. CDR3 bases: TGTGCCAGCAGCTCCCAGGGGGCACCGACGTCTGAAGCTTTCTTT. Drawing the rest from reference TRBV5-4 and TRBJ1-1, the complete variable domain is ETGVTQSPTHLIKTRGQQVTLRCSSQSGHNTVSWYQQALGQGPQFIFQYYREEENGRGNFPPRFSGLQFPNYSSELNVNALELDDSALYLCASSSQGAPTSEAFFGQGTRLTVV.

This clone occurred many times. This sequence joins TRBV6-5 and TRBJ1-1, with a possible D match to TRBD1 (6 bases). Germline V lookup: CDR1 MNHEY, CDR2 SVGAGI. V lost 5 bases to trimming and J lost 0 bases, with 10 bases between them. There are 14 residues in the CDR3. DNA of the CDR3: TGTGCCAGCAGTGCCCAGGGGCTGAACACTGAAGCTTTCTTT. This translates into CASSAQGLNTEAFF.

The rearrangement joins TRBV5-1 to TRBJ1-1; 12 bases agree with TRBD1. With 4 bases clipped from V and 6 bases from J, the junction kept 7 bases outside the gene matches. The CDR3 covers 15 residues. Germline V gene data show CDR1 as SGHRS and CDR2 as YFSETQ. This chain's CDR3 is CASSGTGTGGPEAFF. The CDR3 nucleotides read TGCGCCAGCAGCGGTACCGGGACAGGGGGCCCTGAAGCTTTCTTT.

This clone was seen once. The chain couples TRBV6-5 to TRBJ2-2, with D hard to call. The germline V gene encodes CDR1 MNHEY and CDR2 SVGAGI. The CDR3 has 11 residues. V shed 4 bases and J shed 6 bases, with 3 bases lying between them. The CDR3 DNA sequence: TGTGCCAGCAGTTTTTCCGGGGAGCTGTTTTTT. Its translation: CASSFSGELFF.

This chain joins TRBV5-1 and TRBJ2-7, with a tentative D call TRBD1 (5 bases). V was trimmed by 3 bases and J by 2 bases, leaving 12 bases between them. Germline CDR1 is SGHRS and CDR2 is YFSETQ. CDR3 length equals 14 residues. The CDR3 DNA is TGCGCCAGCAGCTCCCAGGGTACCCCCTACGAGCAGTACTTC. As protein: CASSSQGTPYEQYF.

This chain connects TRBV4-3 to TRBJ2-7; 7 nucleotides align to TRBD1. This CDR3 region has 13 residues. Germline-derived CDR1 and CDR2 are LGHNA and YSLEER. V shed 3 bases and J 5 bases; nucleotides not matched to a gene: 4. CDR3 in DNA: TGCGCCAGCAGCCAGAGACAGGGAGACGAGCAGTACTTC. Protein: CASSQRQGDEQYF.

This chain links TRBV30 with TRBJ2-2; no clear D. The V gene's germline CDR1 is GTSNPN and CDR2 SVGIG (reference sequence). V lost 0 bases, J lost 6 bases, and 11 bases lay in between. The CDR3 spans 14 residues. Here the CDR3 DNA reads TGTGCCTGGAGTGTAGGGAAAGGAGCCGGGGAGCTGTTTTTT. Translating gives CAWSVGKGAGELFF.

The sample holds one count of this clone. CDR3 in DNA: TGCGCCAGCAGTCGCGGGGGGGAGATCTACGAGCAGTACTTC. Protein sequence: CASSRGGEIYEQYF. The chain employs TRBV5-1 and TRBJ2-7; 9 positions match TRBD2. This CDR3 is built from 14 residues. Per germline, CDR1 SGHRS and CDR2 YFSETQ. J gave up 3 bases and V 5 bases, and 6 bases lay outside the gene matches.

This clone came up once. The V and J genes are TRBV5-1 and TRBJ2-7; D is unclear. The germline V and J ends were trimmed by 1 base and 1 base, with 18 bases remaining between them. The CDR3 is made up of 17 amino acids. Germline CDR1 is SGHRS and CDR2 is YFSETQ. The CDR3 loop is CASSLKSEHTSSYEQYF. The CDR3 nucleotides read TGCGCCAGCAGCTTGAAATCGGAACATACAAGTTCCTACGAGCAGTACTTC.

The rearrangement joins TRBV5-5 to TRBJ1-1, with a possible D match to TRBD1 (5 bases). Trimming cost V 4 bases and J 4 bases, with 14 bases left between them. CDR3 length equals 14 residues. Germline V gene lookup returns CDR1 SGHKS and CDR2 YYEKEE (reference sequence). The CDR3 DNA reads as TGTGCCAGCAGCCAACCGGGGCCAGTCACTGAAGCTTTCTTT. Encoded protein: CASSQPGPVTEAFF.

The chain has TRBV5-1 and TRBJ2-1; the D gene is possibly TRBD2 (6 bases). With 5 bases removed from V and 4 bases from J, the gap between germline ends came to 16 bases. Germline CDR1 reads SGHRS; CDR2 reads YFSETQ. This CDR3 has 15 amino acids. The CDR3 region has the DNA TGCGCCAGCAGAAGACTAGTGGAGACTTACAATGAGCAGTTCTTC. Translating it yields CASRRLVETYNEQFF.

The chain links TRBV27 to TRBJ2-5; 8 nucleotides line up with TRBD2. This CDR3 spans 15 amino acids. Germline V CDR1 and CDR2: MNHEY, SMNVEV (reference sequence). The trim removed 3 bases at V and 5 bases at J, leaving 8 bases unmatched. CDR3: CASSFGGARGETQYF. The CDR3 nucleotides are TGTGCCAGCAGTTTCGGGGGGGCGAGAGGTGAGACCCAGTACTTC.

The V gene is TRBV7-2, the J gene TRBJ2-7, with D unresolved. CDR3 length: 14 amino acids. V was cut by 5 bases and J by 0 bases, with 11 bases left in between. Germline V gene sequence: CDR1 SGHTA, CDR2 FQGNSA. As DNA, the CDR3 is TGTGCCAGCAGCCCACGGGCTGCCTCCTACGAGCAGTACTTC. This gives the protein CASSPRAASYEQYF. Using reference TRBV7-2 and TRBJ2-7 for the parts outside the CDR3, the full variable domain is GAGVSQSPSNKVTEKGKDVELRCDPISGHTALYWYRQSLGQGLEFLIYFQGNSAPDKSGLPSDRFSAERTGGSVSTLTIQRTQQEDSAVYLCASSPRAASYEQYFGPGTRLTVT.

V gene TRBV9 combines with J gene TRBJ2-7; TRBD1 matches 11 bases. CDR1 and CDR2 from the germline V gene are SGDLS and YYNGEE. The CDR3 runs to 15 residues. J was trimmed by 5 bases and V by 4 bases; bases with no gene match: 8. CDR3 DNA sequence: TGTGCCAGCAGCTTCTGGGACAGGGGGAGAAACGAGCAGTACTTC. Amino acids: CASSFWDRGRNEQYF.

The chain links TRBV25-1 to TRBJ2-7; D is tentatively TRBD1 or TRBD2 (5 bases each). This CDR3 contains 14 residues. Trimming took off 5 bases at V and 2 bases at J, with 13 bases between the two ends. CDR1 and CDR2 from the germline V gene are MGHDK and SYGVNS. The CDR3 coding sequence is TGTGCCAGCAGTCCCGGGTTGGGGGCCTACGAGCAGTACTTC. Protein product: CASSPGLGAYEQYF.